This TCR beta chain was observed in a study of T cell clones after liver transplantation. Sequencing was performed with immunoSEQ multiplex PCR; in TCRdb, only in-frame clones are kept and a portion is missing. The sample includes 80,000 or so clones, 70% to 85% of them seen just once. The CDR3 spans 15 residues. Losses at the gene ends were 4 bases for V and 0 bases for J; bases not matched to a gene: 6. The germline CDR1 and CDR2 sequences are SQVTM and ANQGSEA. This clone was recorded many times. This chain joins TRBV29-1 and TRBJ1-3, with TRBD1 matching over 7 bases. This receptor was identified in a human patient who received a liver transplant. These T cells may partly come from the graft donor. The sequencing used CD4+ T cells from blood, collected 46 months after liver transplant. The CDR3, as DNA: TGCAGCGTTGGTGAAGGGGGCTACTCTGGAAACACCATATATTTT. This encodes CSVGEGGYSGNTIYF. The full variable domain, rest sourced from reference TRBV29-1 and TRBJ1-3, is SAVISQKPSRDICQRGTSLTIQCQVDSQVTMMFWYRQQPGQSLTLIATANQGSEATYESGFVIDKFPISRPNLTFSTLTVSNMSPEDSSIYLCSVGEGGYSGNTIYFGEGSWLTVV.